These 25 T cell receptor beta chains were sequenced from one sample in a study of graft-versus-host responses after intestinal transplantation. The data were produced by immunoSEQ multiplex PCR, yet TCRdb's version contains in-frame clones alone and is incomplete. The sample lists approximately 90,000 clones; 91% were seen once. Antigens for these TCRs are unknown. The material was unstimulated CD8+ T cells sorted from spleen or lymph node cells, obtained before transplant. Receptors originate from a human donor who was the organ donor for an intestinal transplant.

The V call is TRBV27, the J call TRBJ2-1; tentatively, D is TRBD1 (5 bases). Trimming shortened V by 4 bases and J by 8 bases, and 12 bases separated the two germline ends. There are 13 residues in the CDR3. Germline V gene lookup returns CDR1 MNHEY and CDR2 SMNVEV (reference sequence). CDR3 in DNA: TGTGCCAGCAGTTATCAGGGTGACGATGAGCAGTTCTTC. The encoded protein is CASSYQGDDEQFF.

The V and J genes are TRBV11-3 and TRBJ2-7; D unresolved. The V end lost 5 bases, the J end lost 1 base, and 9 bases lay between the germline ends. Germline CDR1 reads SGHNT; CDR2 reads YENEEA. CDR3 length: 13 amino acids. The CDR3 DNA follows: TGTGCCAGCAGCCTCGTTACATCCTACGAGCAGTACTTC. Amino acids: CASSLVTSYEQYF.

The chain employs TRBV5-1 and TRBJ2-7; TRBD1 agrees at 10 bases. Germline CDR1 and CDR2: SGHRS and YFSETQ. The CDR3 contains 14 residues. The J segment lost 5 bases and the V segment lost 4 bases, leaving 6 bases of the junction unmatched. The CDR3 is CASSPGTGDDEQYF. The DNA for the CDR3 is TGCGCCAGCAGCCCCGGGACAGGGGATGACGAGCAGTACTTC. Combining the CDR3 with reference TRBV5-1 and TRBJ2-7 gives the whole variable domain KAGVTQTPRYLIKTRGQQVTLSCSPISGHRSVSWYQQTPGQGLQFLFEYFSETQRNKGNFPGRFSGRQFSNSRSEMNVSTLELGDSALYLCASSPGTGDDEQYFGPGTRLTVT.

The V and J genes are TRBV27 and TRBJ2-1, with 7 bases matching TRBD1. This CDR3 comprises 12 residues. CDR1 is MNHEY and CDR2 is SMNVEV in the germline V gene (reference sequence). Trimming at V came to 3 bases and at J to 8 bases, leaving 1 base not matched to a gene. CDR3: CASSFQGDEQFF. DNA for the CDR3: TGTGCCAGCAGTTTCCAGGGGGATGAGCAGTTCTTC.

V gene TRBV9 combines with J gene TRBJ1-1, with D uncertain. Per the germline V gene, CDR1 is SGDLS and CDR2 is YYNGEE. Trimming stripped 4 bases from V and 3 bases from J, with 13 bases between. This CDR3 is 14 amino acids long. CDR3 sequence reads: CASSFWDADTEAFF. The CDR3 nucleotides are TGTGCCAGCAGCTTCTGGGATGCGGACACTGAAGCTTTCTTT.

V is TRBV6-1 and J is TRBJ2-1, with TRBD1 identical over 8 bases. The CDR3 sequence is 16 residues long. Trimming took 0 bases from V and 6 from J; bases not matched to a gene: 7. Germline values: CDR1 MNHNS, CDR2 SASEGT. The CDR3 protein is CASSEAGQERGNEQFF. The CDR3 nucleotides read TGTGCCAGCAGTGAAGCGGGACAGGAAAGGGGCAATGAGCAGTTCTTC.

V and J are TRBV11-3 and TRBJ1-2; D call uncertain. Germline V gene data show CDR1 as SGHNT and CDR2 as YENEEA. V lost 3 bases and J lost 1, with 6 bases in between. The CDR3 loop spans 13 amino acids. CDR3 in amino acids: CASSLDDNYGYTF. The CDR3 nucleotides read TGTGCCAGCAGCTTGGATGATAACTATGGCTACACCTTC.

The rearrangement uses TRBV5-5 and TRBJ2-7; unclear D gene. Germline-derived CDR1 and CDR2 are SGHKS and YYEKEE (reference sequence). With 3 bases removed from V and 4 bases from J, the gap between germline ends came to 17 bases. This CDR3 region has 15 residues. The CDR3 reads CASSSRTGPPYEQYF. In DNA form, the CDR3 reads TGTGCCAGCAGCTCAAGGACGGGTCCACCTTACGAGCAGTACTTC.

In this sample, this clone turned up a few times. In DNA form, the CDR3 reads TGTGCCAGCAGCAGATTTAATGAAAAACTGTTTTTT. Protein: CASSRFNEKLFF. V usage is TRBV6-1 and J usage is TRBJ1-4; no clear D gene. V lost 6 bases and J 4 bases, leaving 6 bases between the germline ends. This CDR3 spans 12 amino acids. Germline CDR1 MNHNS, CDR2 SASEGT.

This chain links TRBV21-1 with TRBJ1-5; TRBD1 is the table's D call, not checked against the DNA. TRBV21-1 is shown as a pseudogene. The CDR3 is 16 amino acids. CDR3 in amino acids: CASSKTGTPSNQPQHF. CDR3 DNA: TGTGCCAGCAGCAAAACCGGGACACCCAGCAATCAGCCCCAGCATTTT.

The genes are TRBV5-1 and TRBJ2-2; D gene unclear. Germline loops: CDR1 SGHRS, CDR2 YFSETQ. V was trimmed by 8 bases and J by 3 bases, leaving 11 bases between them. This CDR3 contains 13 residues. CDR3 sequence (DNA): TGCGCCAGTATCGGGCTTCACACCGGGGAGCTGTTTTTT. Protein: CASIGLHTGELFF.

The J gene is TRBJ2-3, the V gene TRBV5-1; a weak D match, TRBD2 (6 bases). CDR3 length: 14 residues. Germline loops: CDR1 SGHRS, CDR2 YFSETQ. V shed 0 bases and J shed 2 bases, with 7 bases lying between them. CDR3 sequence (DNA): TGCGCCAGCAGCTTGGCGGGGGTCACAGATACGCAGTATTTT. Encoded protein: CASSLAGVTDTQYF.

The chain combines TRBV19 with TRBJ2-3; 8 bases are shared with TRBD1. There are 16 residues in the CDR3. V lost 2 bases, J lost 2 bases, and 6 bases stayed unmatched. CDR1 is LNHDA and CDR2 is SQIVND in the germline V gene (reference sequence). The CDR3 DNA reads as TGTGCCAGTAGTATATACGGGACAGGACTCACAGATACGCAGTATTTT. Its translation: CASSIYGTGLTDTQYF.

This clone was observed a few times. This chain links TRBV6-6 with TRBJ2-7; D is possibly TRBD1 or TRBD2 (5 bases each). Germline values: CDR1 MNHNY, CDR2 SVGAGI (reference sequence). The CDR3 loop spans 13 amino acids. V was trimmed by 2 bases and J by 3 bases, leaving 8 bases between them. For the CDR3, the DNA is TGTGCCAGCAGTTACGGGGACCGCTACGAGCAGTACTTC. Residues: CASSYGDRYEQYF.

The V gene is TRBV7-9, the J gene TRBJ2-7; possibly TRBD1 for D (5 bases). CDR1 and CDR2 (germline): SEHNR, FQNEAQ (reference sequence). The CDR3 runs to 14 residues. The ends were cut back, 4 bases at V and 6 bases at J, with 16 bases in the middle. The CDR3 sequence: CASSSRVGDREQYF. The CDR3 nucleotides are TGTGCCAGCAGCTCTCGGGTAGGGGATCGCGAGCAGTACTTC.

J is TRBJ2-7 and V is TRBV9, with no clear D. V dropped 2 bases and J dropped 3 bases, with 9 bases sitting between them. This CDR3 contains 13 residues. The germline CDR1 and CDR2 sequences are SGDLS and YYNGEE. The CDR3 nucleotides read TGTGCCAGCAGCGTTGGGGAATACTACGAGCAGTACTTC. This codes for CASSVGEYYEQYF.

This clone was seen just once. This sequence joins TRBV6-1 and TRBJ2-7; TRBD1 agrees at 10 bases. V was clipped by 6 bases and J by 5 bases; unmatched bases: 10. CDR1 and CDR2 from the germline V gene are MNHNS and SASEGT. There are 15 residues in the CDR3. CDR3 in DNA: TGTGCCAGCAGCGCACCCGGGACAGGGGCGCACGAGCAGTACTTC. Its protein is CASSAPGTGAHEQYF.

This chain links TRBV6-5 with TRBJ2-7; 10 nucleotides agree with TRBD1. The germline V gene encodes CDR1 MNHEY and CDR2 SVGAGI. The CDR3 runs to 15 residues. With 4 bases clipped from V and 7 bases from J, the junction kept 10 bases outside the gene matches. CDR3 in amino acids: CASSFGTGARHEQYF. In DNA form, the CDR3 reads TGTGCCAGCAGTTTCGGGACAGGGGCTCGGCATGAGCAGTACTTC.

This chain uses TRBV19 with TRBJ2-7; 10 nucleotides line up with TRBD2. V trimming: 3 bases; J trimming: 0 bases; junction bases outside the gene matches: 2. Per the germline V gene, CDR1 is LNHDA and CDR2 is SQIVND (reference sequence). There are 15 residues in the CDR3. In DNA form, the CDR3 reads TGTGCCAGTAGTATTATAGCGGGGGGCTCCTACGAGCAGTACTTC. It codes for CASSIIAGGSYEQYF.

This clone has just one count. This chain uses TRBV27 with TRBJ1-1, with D uncertain. The CDR3 is 13 amino acids. V shed 4 bases and J shed 5 bases, with 11 bases lying between them. Germline CDR1 is MNHEY and CDR2 is SMNVEV (reference sequence). CDR3 sequence reads: CASSSLLGTEAFF. The CDR3 bases are TGTGCCAGCAGTTCCCTGCTAGGGACTGAAGCTTTCTTT.

Only one count was recorded for this clone. This sequence joins TRBV30 and TRBJ2-3; D might be TRBD2 (6 bases). From germline, CDR1 is GTSNPN and CDR2 SVGIG (reference sequence). This CDR3 is built from 14 residues. V was pared by 5 bases and J by 7 bases, with 19 bases between. CDR3 in amino acids: CAWLPTTGTHTQYF. CDR3 DNA sequence: TGTGCCTGGCTACCTACAACCGGGACTCATACGCAGTATTTT.

The genes are TRBV19 and TRBJ2-1; TRBD2 is a possible D gene (6 bases). V was clipped by 2 bases and J by 7 bases, with 12 bases between them. Germline V gives CDR1 LNHDA, CDR2 SQIVND (reference sequence). The CDR3 has 14 amino acids. CDR3 in DNA: TGTGCCAGTAGTATAACTCGTGGGGGGAATGAGCAGTTCTTC. Amino acid sequence: CASSITRGGNEQFF.

The chain recombines TRBV5-5 with TRBJ1-4, with D possibly being TRBD1 (5 bases). In germline, CDR1 is SGHKS, CDR2 YYEKEE (reference sequence). V was trimmed by 1 base and J by 5 bases, leaving 6 bases between them. This CDR3 contains 13 residues. CDR3 region: CASSLWGNEKLFF. CDR3 sequence (DNA): TGTGCCAGCAGCTTGTGGGGCAATGAAAAACTGTTTTTT.

The chain has TRBV15 and TRBJ2-1; TRBD2 agrees at 13 bases. Germline V gene sequence: CDR1 LNHNV, CDR2 YYDKDF (reference sequence). The V and J ends lost 3 bases and 3 bases, in that order; junction bases with no gene match: 2. This CDR3 is 16 amino acids long. CDR3 nucleotide sequence: TGTGCCACCAGCAGGGGACTAGCGGGATTCTACAATGAGCAGTTCTTC. This translates into CATSRGLAGFYNEQFF. Full variable domain (outside the CDR3, taken from reference TRBV15 and TRBJ2-1): DAMVIQNPRYQVTQFGKPVTLSCSQTLNHNVMYWYQQKSSQAPKLLFHYYDKDFNNEADTPDNFQSRRPNTSFCFLDIRSPGLGDTAMYLCATSRGLAGFYNEQFFGPGTRLTVL.

The chain carries TRBV6-1 and TRBJ2-7; no clear D gene. Per the germline V gene, CDR1 is MNHNS and CDR2 is SASEGT. Trimming removed 5 bases at V and 2 bases at J, with 16 bases between. The CDR3 is 15 residues long. CDR3 region: CASSPRTESTYEQYF. CDR3 in DNA: TGTGCCAGCAGTCCCCGGACGGAATCGACCTACGAGCAGTACTTC.